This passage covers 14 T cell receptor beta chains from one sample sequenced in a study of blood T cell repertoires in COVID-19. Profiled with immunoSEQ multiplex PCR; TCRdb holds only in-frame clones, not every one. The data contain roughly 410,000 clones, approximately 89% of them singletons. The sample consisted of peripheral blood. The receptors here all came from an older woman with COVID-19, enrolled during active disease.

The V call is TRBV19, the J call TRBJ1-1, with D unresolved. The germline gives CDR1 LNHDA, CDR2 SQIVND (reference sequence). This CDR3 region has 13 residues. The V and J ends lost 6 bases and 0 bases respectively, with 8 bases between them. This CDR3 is CASSLYMNTEAFF. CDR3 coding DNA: TGTGCCAGTAGCCTTTACATGAACACTGAAGCTTTCTTT. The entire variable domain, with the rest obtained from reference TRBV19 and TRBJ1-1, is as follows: DGGITQSPKYLFRKEGQNVTLSCEQNLNHDAMYWYRQDPGQGLRLIYYSQIVNDFQKGDIAEGYSVSREKKESFPLTVTSAQKNPTAFYLCASSLYMNTEAFFGQGTRLTVV.

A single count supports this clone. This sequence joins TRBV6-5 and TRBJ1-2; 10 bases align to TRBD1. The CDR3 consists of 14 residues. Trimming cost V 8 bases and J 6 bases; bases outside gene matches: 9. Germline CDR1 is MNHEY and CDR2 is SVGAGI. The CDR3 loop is CASAQTGGRDGYTF. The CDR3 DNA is TGTGCCAGCGCCCAGACAGGGGGCCGTGATGGCTACACCTTC.

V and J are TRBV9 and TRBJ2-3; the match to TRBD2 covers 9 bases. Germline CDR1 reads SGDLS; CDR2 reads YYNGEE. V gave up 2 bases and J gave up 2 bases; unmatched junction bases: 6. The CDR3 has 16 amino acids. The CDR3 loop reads CASSVGGGGPTDTQYF. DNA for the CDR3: TGTGCCAGCAGCGTGGGCGGGGGGGGCCCCACAGATACGCAGTATTTT.

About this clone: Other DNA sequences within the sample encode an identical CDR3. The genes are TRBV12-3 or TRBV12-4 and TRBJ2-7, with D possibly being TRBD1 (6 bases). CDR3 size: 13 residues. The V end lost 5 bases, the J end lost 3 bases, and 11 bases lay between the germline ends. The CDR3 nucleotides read TGTGCCAGCAGTCCGGGACAAGGCTACGAGCAGTACTTC. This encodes CASSPGQGYEQYF.

The CDR3 reads CASSSPSGGQGLEYF. CDR3 coding DNA: TGTGCCAGCAGTTCCCCTAGCGGGGGGCAAGGATTGGAGTACTTC. This chain joins TRBV27 and TRBJ2-5, with 11 positions matching TRBD2. Germline V gives CDR1 MNHEY, CDR2 SMNVEV (reference sequence). This CDR3 has 15 amino acids. V was clipped by 4 bases and J by 12 bases; unmatched bases: 13.

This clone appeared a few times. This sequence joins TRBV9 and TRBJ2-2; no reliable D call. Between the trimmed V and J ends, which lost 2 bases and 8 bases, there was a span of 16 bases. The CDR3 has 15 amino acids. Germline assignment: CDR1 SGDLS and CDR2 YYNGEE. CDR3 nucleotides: TGTGCCAGCAGCGTTAACCCCCGCGAGGAGGGGGAGCTGTTTTTT. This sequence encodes CASSVNPREEGELFF.

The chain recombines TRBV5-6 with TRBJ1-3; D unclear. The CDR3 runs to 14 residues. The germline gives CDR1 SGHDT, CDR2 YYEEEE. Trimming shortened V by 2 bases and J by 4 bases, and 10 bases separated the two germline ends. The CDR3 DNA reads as TGTGCCAGCAGCTTTCGTACAGAAGGAAACACCATATATTTT. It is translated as CASSFRTEGNTIYF.

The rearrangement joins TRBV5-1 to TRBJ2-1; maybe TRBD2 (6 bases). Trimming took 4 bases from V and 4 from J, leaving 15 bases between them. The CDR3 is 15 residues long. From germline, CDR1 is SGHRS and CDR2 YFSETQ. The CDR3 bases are TGCGCCAGCAGCCCCGGGGTAGCGGAGTACAATGAGCAGTTCTTC. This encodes CASSPGVAEYNEQFF.

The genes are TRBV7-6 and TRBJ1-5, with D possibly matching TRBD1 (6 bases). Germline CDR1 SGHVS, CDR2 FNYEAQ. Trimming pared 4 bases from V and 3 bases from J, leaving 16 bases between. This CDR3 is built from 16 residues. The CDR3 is CASSSESRGVNQPQHF. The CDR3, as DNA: TGTGCCAGCAGCTCTGAGTCCAGGGGTGTCAATCAGCCCCAGCATTTT.

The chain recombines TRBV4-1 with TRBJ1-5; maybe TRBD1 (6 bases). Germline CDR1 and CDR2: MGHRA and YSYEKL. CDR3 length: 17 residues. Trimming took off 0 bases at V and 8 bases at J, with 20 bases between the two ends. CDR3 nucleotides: TGCGCCAGCAGCCAAGATTATGGGGGGGCGCGTGGTAAGCCCCAGCATTTT. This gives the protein CASSQDYGGARGKPQHF.

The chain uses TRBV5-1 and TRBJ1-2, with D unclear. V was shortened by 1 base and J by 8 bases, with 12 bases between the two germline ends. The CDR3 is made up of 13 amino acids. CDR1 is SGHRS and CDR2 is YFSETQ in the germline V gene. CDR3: CASSLQDIEGYTF. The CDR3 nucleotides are TGCGCCAGCAGCTTGCAGGATATTGAGGGCTACACCTTC.

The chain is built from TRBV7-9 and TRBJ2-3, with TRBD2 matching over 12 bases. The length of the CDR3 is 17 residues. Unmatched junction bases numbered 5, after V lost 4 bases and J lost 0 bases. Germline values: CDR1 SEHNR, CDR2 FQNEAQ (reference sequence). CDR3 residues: CASSYTSGGFSTDTQYF. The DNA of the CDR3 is TGTGCCAGCAGCTATACTAGCGGGGGGTTTAGCACAGATACGCAGTATTTT.

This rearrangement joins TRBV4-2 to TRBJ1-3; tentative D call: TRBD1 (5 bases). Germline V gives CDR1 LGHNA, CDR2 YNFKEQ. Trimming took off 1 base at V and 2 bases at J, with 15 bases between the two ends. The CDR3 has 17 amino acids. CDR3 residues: CASSQGTGGLAGNTIYF. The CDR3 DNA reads TGTGCCAGCAGCCAAGGAACCGGGGGTCTAGCTGGAAACACCATATATTTT.

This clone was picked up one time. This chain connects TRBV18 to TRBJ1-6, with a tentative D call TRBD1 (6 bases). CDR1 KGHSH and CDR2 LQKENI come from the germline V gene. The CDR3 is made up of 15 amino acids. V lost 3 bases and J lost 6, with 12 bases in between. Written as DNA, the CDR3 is TGTGCCAGCTCACCCGCCCAGGGGCGTAATTCACCCCTCCACTTT. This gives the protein CASSPAQGRNSPLHF.